Listed below are T cell receptor beta chains from one sample, sequenced in a study of graft-versus-host responses after intestinal transplantation. Measured with immunoSEQ multiplex PCR; TCRdb has only the in-frame clones, and not every one. The sample has 23,000 or so clones, more than 85% seen once. The starting material was PBMCs, obtained 18 days after transplant. The receptors were sampled from a human patient who received an intestinal transplant, so some T cells may come from the graft donor. Both conserved end residues are part of each CDR3. Each record gives: clone size, V gene, D gene, J gene, CDR3 protein, CDR3 DNA. A D gene is named only where the DNA matches it firmly. The size entry is marked missing in some rows and otherwise reads once, few, many or a size class.

-,TRBV12-1,-,TRBJ2-3,CASSFRGLAIADTQYF,TGTGCCAGCAGCTTTCGAGGACTAGCGATCGCAGATACGCAGTATTTT
once,TRBV5-8,TRBD1,TRBJ2-3,CASSSGQGSTDTQYF,TGTGCCAGCAGCTCTGGACAGGGCAGCACAGATACGCAGTATTTT
-,TRBV19,-,TRBJ1-1,CASSIRDSLNTEAFF,TGTGCCAGTAGTATCCGCGACAGCTTGAACACTGAAGCTTTCTTT
-,TRBV4-1,-,TRBJ2-1,CASRPDQGAYNEQFF,TGCGCCAGCCGGCCGGACCAAGGCGCCTACAATGAGCAGTTCTTC
-,TRBV2,-,TRBJ1-2,CASSEVGRFTF,TGTGCCAGCAGTGAAGTAGGGCGTTTCACCTTC
-,TRBV6-4,-,TRBJ2-7,CASSDGYEQYF,TGTGCCAGCAGTGACGGGTACGAGCAGTACTTC
-,TRBV29-1,TRBD1,TRBJ2-4,CTRPGDRPGDIQYF,TGCACCCGACCCGGGGACAGGCCGGGGGACATTCAGTACTTC
-,TRBV7-8,-,TRBJ1-2,CASSLAPVLEPRNYGYTF,TGTGCCAGCAGCTTAGCGCCGGTACTAGAACCCCGCAACTATGGCTACACCTTC
-,TRBV19,-,TRBJ2-1,CASSPNFHSSSYNEQFF,TGTGCCAGTAGTCCAAACTTCCATTCGAGCTCCTACAATGAGCAGTTCTTC
-,TRBV29-1,-,TRBJ2-7,CSVTGRDGPYEQYF,TGCAGCGTGACAGGCAGGGACGGACCCTACGAGCAGTACTTC
-,TRBV5-1,-,TRBJ2-1,CASSSRASVGNEQFF,TGCGCCAGCAGCTCCCGGGCCTCAGTTGGGAATGAGCAGTTCTTC
-,TRBV15,-,TRBJ1-6,CATSRPTQGWGYNSPLHF,TGTGCCACCAGCAGACCCACACAGGGTTGGGGCTATAATTCACCCCTCCACTTT
-,TRBV4-1,TRBD2,TRBJ2-1,CASSQDMLAGGRGNEQFF,TGCGCCAGCAGCCAAGATATGCTAGCGGGGGGGCGGGGCAATGAGCAGTTCTTC
-,TRBV27,-,TRBJ2-2,CASRQNGELFF,TGTGCCAGCAGACAAAACGGGGAGCTGTTTTTT
once,TRBV7-6,TRBD1,TRBJ2-7,CASSLSTGAYEQYF,TGTGCCAGCAGCTTATCGACAGGGGCCTACGAGCAGTACTTC
once,TRBV11-3,-,TRBJ1-2,CASSLDGFESNYGYTF,TGTGCCAGCAGCTTAGACGGGTTCGAGAGTAACTATGGCTACACCTTC
-,TRBV5-1,TRBD1,TRBJ1-6,CASSGGTGDRYNSPLHF,TGCGCCAGCAGCGGGGGGACAGGGGATCGGTATAATTCACCCCTCCACTTT
-,TRBV4-1,-,TRBJ1-1,CASSQGAGAFF,TGCGCCAGCAGCCAAGGGGCCGGAGCTTTCTTT
-,TRBV2,TRBD1,TRBJ1-1,CASRGQGMNTEAFF,TGTGCCAGCAGGGGACAGGGCATGAACACTGAAGCTTTCTTT
once,TRBV10-3,-,TRBJ1-2,CAIAPDFDNYGYTF,TGTGCCATCGCTCCCGACTTCGACAACTATGGCTACACCTTC
-,TRBV18,TRBD1,TRBJ2-1,CASSGWTGSSYNEQFF,TGTGCCAGCTCCGGATGGACAGGTAGCTCCTACAATGAGCAGTTCTTC
few,TRBV5-1,TRBD1,TRBJ2-7,CASGWTGGDEQYF,TGCGCCAGCGGATGGACAGGGGGCGACGAGCAGTACTTC
-,TRBV5-5,-,TRBJ1-2,CASSLEPEGYTF,TGTGCCAGCAGCTTGGAACCGGAAGGCTACACCTTC
-,TRBV19,-,TRBJ1-1,CASSIESNTNTEAFF,TGTGCCAGTAGTATCGAGTCGAATACGAACACTGAAGCTTTCTTT
-,TRBV30,TRBD1,TRBJ1-2,CAWSTGGSFSYTF,TGTGCCTGGAGTACAGGGGGCAGTTTTAGCTACACCTTC
-,TRBV13,TRBD1,TRBJ2-2,CASSLGDRASGELFF,TGTGCCAGCAGCTTAGGGGACAGGGCATCCGGGGAGCTGTTTTTT
once,TRBV2,-,TRBJ2-2,CASRVNTGELFF,TGTGCCAGCAGGGTAAACACCGGGGAGCTGTTTTTT
-,TRBV5-1,TRBD1,TRBJ1-2,CASSLGDRDYGYTF,TGCGCCAGCAGCTTAGGAGACAGGGACTATGGCTACACCTTC
once,TRBV5-1,TRBD2,TRBJ2-1,CASGRGDNEQFF,TGCGCCAGCGGGCGGGGGGACAATGAGCAGTTCTTC
-,TRBV7-9,-,TRBJ1-1,CASSQPGGAEAFF,TGTGCCAGCAGCCAACCTGGAGGGGCTGAAGCTTTCTTT
-,TRBV10-2,TRBD1,TRBJ1-2,CASSEPGGDGYGYTF,TGCGCCAGCAGTGAACCAGGGGGCGATGGCTATGGCTACACCTTC
-,TRBV5-1,-,TRBJ2-1,CATRTGIPSGNEQFF,TGCGCCACCCGAACGGGGATACCATCCGGCAATGAGCAGTTCTTC
-,TRBV4-1,-,TRBJ1-2,CASSPEGLDYGYTF,TGCGCCAGCAGCCCAGAGGGGTTGGACTATGGCTACACCTTC
-,TRBV7-9,-,TRBJ1-5,CASSLSPNQPQHF,TGTGCCAGCAGCTTAAGTCCAAATCAGCCCCAGCATTTT
-,TRBV11-1,TRBD1,TRBJ2-7,CASSLAGQVYEQYF,TGTGCCAGCAGCTTAGCCGGACAGGTCTACGAGCAGTACTTC